This T cell receptor (beta chain) was identified during a study of monozygotic twins with inflammatory bowel disease. From the 5' RACE reads, TCRdb lists one entry per CDR3 protein and no DNA. The sample's table shows some 170,000 distinct CDR3 sequences. Study findings and constraints: There was no support for any single strong signal or clonotype associated with IBD. With inverse Simpson as the measure, TCRbeta diversity was lower in IBD patients than in healthy co-twins.

CDR1 is LGHDT and CDR2 is YNNKEL in the germline V gene (reference sequence). The CDR3 is made up of 15 amino acids. Remarks on this clonotype: The antigen is not known.

Sequencing input: blood. The clonotype was recovered from a human donor with ulcerative colitis or Crohn's disease, or a healthy co-twin of an affected twin (not recorded which). The rearrangement joins TRBV3-1 to TRBJ2-5; the D call from TCRdb, TRBD2, cannot be confirmed without DNA. The CDR3 sequence: CASSQDSGERSPQYF.